Following are 13 T cell receptor beta chains from one sample sequenced in a study of cytomegalovirus exposure and HLA in healthy donors. 13 Jbeta primers and 60 Vbeta primers were used for the PCR. The protocol was immunoSEQ multiplex PCR, while the TCRdb copy is restricted to in-frame clones and leaves out a portion. The sample lists around 130,000 clones; around 70% were seen once. Sequences were obtained from PBMCs. Every receptor here comes from a human donor in good health.

The V gene is TRBV5-1, the J gene TRBJ2-7, with 8 bases lining up with TRBD1. Per the germline V gene, CDR1 is SGHRS and CDR2 is YFSETQ. This CDR3 has 14 residues. Germline trimming cut 4 bases from V and 4 bases from J; bases unmatched to any gene: 7. The CDR3 bases are TGCGCCAGCAGCACCGGACAGGGCCTATACGAGCAGTACTTC. Its translation: CASSTGQGLYEQYF.

CDR3 amino acids: CASRNSRGSSYNSPLHF. DNA for the CDR3: TGTGCCAGCAGAAACTCAAGGGGAAGCTCCTATAATTCACCCCTCCACTTT. V usage is TRBV2 and J usage is TRBJ1-6; perhaps TRBD1 as D (5 bases). V was pared by 6 bases and J by 0 bases, with 15 bases between. The length of the CDR3 is 17 residues. Germline values: CDR1 SNHLY, CDR2 FYNNEI.

In this sample, this clone turned up once. V is TRBV9 and J is TRBJ2-1, with 8 nucleotides matching TRBD1. CDR3 length: 16 amino acids. Germline CDR1 SGDLS, CDR2 YYNGEE. Trimming cost V 3 bases and J 0 bases; bases outside gene matches: 5. The CDR3 reads CASSEGTGSSYNEQFF. Written as DNA, the CDR3 is TGTGCCAGCAGCGAGGGGACAGGCAGCTCCTACAATGAGCAGTTCTTC.

This chain connects TRBV30 to TRBJ2-5; a weak D match, TRBD1 (5 bases). This CDR3 has 11 amino acids. In germline, CDR1 is GTSNPN, CDR2 SVGIG (reference sequence). V lost 4 bases to trimming and J lost 2 bases, with 5 bases between them. This chain's CDR3 is CAWTGQETQYF. The CDR3 nucleotides read TGTGCCTGGACAGGGCAAGAGACCCAGTACTTC.

This clone appeared a few times. This chain uses TRBV19 with TRBJ2-1, with TRBD1 identical over 8 bases. V trimming: 3 bases; J trimming: 6 bases; junction bases outside the gene matches: 19. In germline, CDR1 is LNHDA, CDR2 SQIVND (reference sequence). CDR3 length: 19 amino acids. CDR3 bases: TGTGCCAGTAGTATTAAAATCGTGTTTAGGACAGGGATCGGCAATGAGCAGTTCTTC. Protein product: CASSIKIVFRTGIGNEQFF.

Ten or more counts support this clone. The chain recombines TRBV5-4 with TRBJ1-1, with unresolved D. Trimming pared 0 bases from V and 1 base from J, leaving 10 bases between. The CDR3 loop spans 15 amino acids. Germline assignment: CDR1 SGHNT and CDR2 YYREEE (reference sequence). This CDR3 reads CASSLGGGTNTEAFF. CDR3 nucleotide sequence: TGTGCCAGCAGCTTGGGTGGCGGAACGAACACTGAAGCTTTCTTT.

This chain links TRBV5-5 with TRBJ2-7; 9 bases fit TRBD1. The CDR3 loop spans 16 amino acids. After removal of 0 bases from V and 3 bases from J, the junction contained 7 bases not matched to a gene. Germline V gene lookup returns CDR1 SGHKS and CDR2 YYEKEE (reference sequence). CDR3 DNA sequence: TGTGCCAGCAGCTTGGGGAACAGGGGGCGGATCTACGAGCAGTACTTC. As protein: CASSLGNRGRIYEQYF.

CDR3 nucleotide sequence: TGTGCCAGCAGTGAATATTCGGGGATCGACCGAAACATTCAGTACTTC. Its translation is CASSEYSGIDRNIQYF. The chain is built from TRBV25-1 and TRBJ2-4, with D possibly matching TRBD2 (5 bases). Germline CDR1 is MGHDK and CDR2 is SYGVNS. V lost 0 bases and J lost 6, with 15 bases in between. The length of the CDR3 is 16 residues.

The chain carries TRBV7-2 and TRBJ2-2; TRBD2 agrees at 11 bases. Unmatched junction bases numbered 3, after V lost 1 base and J lost 8 bases. Germline lookup yields CDR1 SGHTA and CDR2 FQGNSA. The length of the CDR3 is 15 residues. Here the CDR3 DNA reads TGTGCCAGCAGCTTAGACCTAGCGGGAGGAGGGGAGCTGTTTTTT. Its protein product is CASSLDLAGGGELFF.

The V gene is TRBV9, the J gene TRBJ2-4, with no clear D. V lost 3 bases, J lost 5 bases, and 6 bases lay in between. The CDR3 consists of 12 residues. CDR1 SGDLS and CDR2 YYNGEE come from the germline V gene. CDR3 DNA: TGTGCCAGCAGCGCGACTCAAAACATTCAGTACTTC. Protein: CASSATQNIQYF.

This rearrangement joins TRBV19 to TRBJ2-7; D is possibly TRBD1 (6 bases). The CDR3 has 15 amino acids. CDR1 and CDR2 from the germline V gene are LNHDA and SQIVND (reference sequence). V dropped 5 bases and J dropped 3 bases, with 17 bases sitting between them. CDR3 DNA sequence: TGTGCCAGTAGTCCGGACAGCAGATTGTTCTACGAGCAGTACTTC. The encoded protein is CASSPDSRLFYEQYF.

This sequence joins TRBV7-6 and TRBJ2-2, with 7 positions matching TRBD1. The germline CDR1 and CDR2 sequences are SGHVS and FNYEAQ. Trimming cost V 1 base and J 4 bases; bases outside gene matches: 6. The CDR3 has 16 amino acids. The CDR3 DNA follows: TGTGCCAGCAGCTTAGTCCGACAGGGATCCACCGGGGAGCTGTTTTTT. Translating gives CASSLVRQGSTGELFF. Together with reference TRBV7-6 and TRBJ2-2, the CDR3 gives the full variable domain: GAGVSQSPRYKVTKRGQDVALRCDPISGHVSLYWYRQALGQGPEFLTYFNYEAQQDKSGLPNDRFSAERPEGSISTLTIQRTEQRDSAMYRCASSLVRQGSTGELFFGEGSRLTVL.

The chain couples TRBV7-3 to TRBJ2-6, with D perhaps TRBD2 (6 bases). Trimming took off 4 bases at V and 0 bases at J, with 10 bases between the two ends. The germline gives CDR1 SGHTA, CDR2 FQGTGA. This CDR3 region has 16 residues. CDR3 coding DNA: TGTGCCAGCAGCTATCCGGGGGACTCTGGGGCCAACGTCCTGACTTTC. This sequence encodes CASSYPGDSGANVLTF.